This T cell receptor (beta chain) was sequenced for a study of early T cells in non-severe SARS-CoV-2 infection. Study-wide results and caveats: Missing private and CD4 specificities, VDJdb matching favored anti-spike CD8 responses.

V lost 6 bases and J lost 8, with 14 bases in between. Germline V gene data show CDR1 as KGHSH and CDR2 as LQKENI. This CDR3 has 13 amino acids. MiXCR, applied by TCRdb to the 5' RACE reads, yields one record per CDR3 protein. There are approximately 69,000 distinct CDR3 sequences in the sample; about an eighth occur only once, and roughly 5.8% lies in the top ten. This clonotype appeared a few times. Its target is unknown. The sample in question was whole blood, obtained at baseline. The V call is TRBV18, the J call TRBJ2-4; D tentatively fits TRBD1 or TRBD2 (5 bases each). The receptor's source is an adult who was a healthcare worker with PCR-confirmed SARS-CoV-2 infection or an uninfected control (not recorded which). In DNA, the CDR3 is TGTGCCAGCTCCCCCGGGGCCAAGTACATTCAGTACTTC. It specifies CASSPGAKYIQYF. Full variable domain (missing parts from reference TRBV18 and TRBJ2-4): NAGVMQNPRHLVRRRGQEARLRCSPMKGHSHVYWYRQLPEEGLKFMVYLQKENIIDESGMPKERFSAEFPKEGPSILRIQQVVRGDSAAYFCASSPGAKYIQYFGAGTRLSVL.